A selection of T cell receptor beta chains follows, all from one sample in a study of blood T cell repertoires in COVID-19. Method: immunoSEQ multiplex PCR; TCRdb's copy keeps in-frame clones and lacks some. The repertoire includes under 250,000 clones, approximately 84% of them detected once, and 2.9% sits in the top ten. Sequencing was performed on peripheral blood. All receptors derive from a man aged 50 or older who had recovered from COVID-19. Each CDR3 is given with its conserved first and last residue. D genes are given only for firm matches. Expanded clones are given a class, and other clones once, few, many or no size at all.

V: TRBV6-5; size: -; J: TRBJ1-5; D: -; DNA: TGTGCCAGCAAGTTGAGGGCGGGTCAGCCCCAGCATTTT; CDR3: CASKLRAGQPQHF
V: TRBV6-2/TRBV6-3; size: -; J: TRBJ2-3; D: TRBD2; DNA: TGTGCCAGCAGTTCCTGGGAGGGCCAGGCAGATACGCAGTATTTT; CDR3: CASSSWEGQADTQYF
V: TRBV18; size: -; J: TRBJ2-6; D: TRBD1; DNA: TGTGCCAGCTCACCAACCCAGGGGGCTGGGTCTGGGGCCAACGTCCTGACTTTC; CDR3: CASSPTQGAGSGANVLTF
V: TRBV7-9; size: -; J: TRBJ2-5; D: -; DNA: TGTGCCAGCAGCCCTCCTCCGACAGGGAGGGAGACCCAGTACTTC; CDR3: CASSPPPTGRETQYF
V: TRBV7-2; size: few; J: TRBJ2-7; D: TRBD2; DNA: TGTGCCAGCAGCTCCTTAGCGGGAGGAGGACAGTACTTC; CDR3: CASSSLAGGGQYF
V: TRBV15; size: few; J: TRBJ2-7; D: -; DNA: TGTGCCACCAGCAGAGATGCGGTTAACTCCTACGAGCAGTACTTC; CDR3: CATSRDAVNSYEQYF
V: TRBV4-1; size: -; J: TRBJ1-5; D: -; DNA: TGCGCCAGCAGCCAAGCACAGGGTAGCAATCAGCCCCAGCATTTT; CDR3: CASSQAQGSNQPQHF
V: TRBV6-5; size: -; J: TRBJ2-7; D: -; DNA: TGTGCCAGCAGTTACTCGAAAGGACAGCACTACGAGCAGTACTTC; CDR3: CASSYSKGQHYEQYF
V: TRBV28; size: -; J: TRBJ1-1; D: -; DNA: TGTGCCAGCAGCCTCAGAACTAGCGAAGCTTTCTTT; CDR3: CASSLRTSEAFF
V: TRBV11-2; size: -; J: TRBJ1-1; D: TRBD1; DNA: TGTGCCAGCAGCTTGGTGACAGGGGCACCGAACACTGAAGCTTTCTTT; CDR3: CASSLVTGAPNTEAFF
V: TRBV11-2; size: once; J: TRBJ1-1; D: -; DNA: TGTGCCAGCAGCTTAAAGTACAGGGAGAACACTGAAGCTTTCTTT; CDR3: CASSLKYRENTEAFF
V: TRBV5-1; size: -; J: TRBJ1-1; D: -; DNA: TGCGCCAGCAGGCACAAAGGCCAGGGCATCACTGAAGCTTTCTTT; CDR3: CASRHKGQGITEAFF
V: TRBV24-1; size: -; J: TRBJ2-2; D: -; DNA: TGTGCCACCAGTGACCCCATGTCGGCTAGCGCTGGGGAGAACACCGGGGAGCTGTTTTTT; CDR3: CATSDPMSASAGENTGELFF
V: TRBV19; size: -; J: TRBJ2-2; D: -; DNA: TGTGCCAGTAGTATCGACATTCCGAACACCGGGGAGCTGTTTTTT; CDR3: CASSIDIPNTGELFF
V: TRBV21-1; size: -; J: TRBJ2-1; D: -; DNA: TGTGCCAGCAGCAAGGGGGCTCCCAATGAGCAGTTCTTC; CDR3: CASSKGAPNEQFF
V: TRBV5-1; size: -; J: TRBJ2-1; D: -; DNA: TGCGCCAGCAGCTTGGTTAGCTTTTATGAGCAGTTCTTC; CDR3: CASSLVSFYEQFF
V: TRBV6-2/TRBV6-3; size: -; J: TRBJ1-1; D: TRBD1; DNA: TGTGCCAGCAGTTCGAGGACAGGCGGGGCTTTCTTT; CDR3: CASSSRTGGAFF
V: TRBV10-1; size: -; J: TRBJ2-5; D: TRBD1; DNA: TGCGCCAGCAGTCCAACAGGGGCCCAGGTTCTTGTGACCCAGTACTTC; CDR3: CASSPTGAQVLVTQYF
V: TRBV28; size: few; J: TRBJ1-5; D: TRBD1; DNA: TGTGCCAGCAGGACAGGGATTGGGCATCAGCCCCAGCATTTT; CDR3: CASRTGIGHQPQHF
V: TRBV5-1; size: few; J: TRBJ2-7; D: TRBD1; DNA: TGCGCCAGCAGCTTCGGACAGGGGACCTACGAGCAGTACTTC; CDR3: CASSFGQGTYEQYF
V: TRBV6-1; size: once; J: TRBJ2-1; D: TRBD1; DNA: TGTGCCAGCAGTTCGGACAGGAGCTCCTACAATGAGCAGTTCTTC; CDR3: CASSSDRSSYNEQFF
V: TRBV6-2/TRBV6-3; size: -; J: TRBJ1-2; D: TRBD1; DNA: TGTGCCAGCAGTTCCATTTTACGACCTGGGGACAGCTGGGCCCGTGGCTACACCTTC; CDR3: CASSSILRPGDSWARGYTF
V: TRBV19; size: many; J: TRBJ2-1; D: -; DNA: TGTGCCAGTGCCCGGGTCCTCGGCAATGAGCAGTTCTTC; CDR3: CASARVLGNEQFF
V: TRBV5-1; size: -; J: TRBJ2-1; D: TRBD2; DNA: TGCGCCAGCAGTCCGGGACTAGCGGGAGAGTATGGTGAGCAGTTCTTC; CDR3: CASSPGLAGEYGEQFF
V: TRBV27; size: -; J: TRBJ2-3; D: -; DNA: TGTGCCAGCAGTTTATCGTCTAGCAGAAGATACGCTCCGCCGCAGTATTTT; CDR3: CASSLSSSRRYAPPQYF
V: TRBV30; size: -; J: TRBJ2-5; D: -; DNA: TGTGCCTGGAGTATAGGGGGTGAGACCCAGTACTTC; CDR3: CAWSIGGETQYF
V: TRBV21-1; size: -; J: TRBJ2-5; D: -; DNA: TGTGCCAGCAGCAATTGGCAACAGAAACAAGAGACCCAGTACTTC; CDR3: CASSNWQQKQETQYF
V: TRBV6-5; size: -; J: TRBJ1-5; D: -; DNA: TGTGCCAGCAGTCCGCGAGCAGGGAATCAGCCCCAGCATTTT; CDR3: CASSPRAGNQPQHF
V: TRBV5-5; size: -; J: TRBJ2-2; D: TRBD2; DNA: TGTGCCAGCAGCTTGGTACTAGCGGGAGCGGACACCGGGGAGCTGTTTTTT; CDR3: CASSLVLAGADTGELFF
V: TRBV19; size: -; J: TRBJ2-1; D: TRBD1; DNA: TGTGCCAGTAGTATTTTGGACAGGGGGACCTACAATGAGCAGTTCTTC; CDR3: CASSILDRGTYNEQFF
V: TRBV3-1/TRBV3-2; size: many; J: TRBJ1-1; D: TRBD1; DNA: TGTGCCAGCAGCCCCCGCTCTCCGGGACAGGGAGTAGCTTTCTTT; CDR3: CASSPRSPGQGVAFF
V: TRBV7-9; size: -; J: TRBJ2-5; D: TRBD1; DNA: TGTGCCAGCAGCCCCCACCCGGACAGGGGGCGCGATGGTGAGACCCAGTACTTC; CDR3: CASSPHPDRGRDGETQYF
V: TRBV7-2; size: -; J: TRBJ1-6; D: -; DNA: TGTGCCAGCAGCGGGCTCGGGGGAAAAGATTCACCCCTCCACTTT; CDR3: CASSGLGGKDSPLHF
V: TRBV3-1/TRBV3-2; size: -; J: TRBJ2-1; D: TRBD2; DNA: TGTGCCAGCAGCCCCTACGATGTCGCGGGAGGTGCCTACAATGAGCAGTTCTTC; CDR3: CASSPYDVAGGAYNEQFF
V: TRBV10-2; size: few; J: TRBJ2-3; D: -; DNA: TGCGCCAGCCATATTGGGGGCGCGGATACGCAGTATTTT; CDR3: CASHIGGADTQYF
V: TRBV28; size: once; J: TRBJ2-2; D: -; DNA: TGTGCCAGCAGATTCAACCTCGGACTGAACACCGGGGAGCTGTTTTTT; CDR3: CASRFNLGLNTGELFF
V: TRBV27; size: -; J: TRBJ2-1; D: TRBD2; DNA: TGTGCCAGCAGTTTCTTCGTCGGCCAGGGAGGGCATGAGCAGTTCTTC; CDR3: CASSFFVGQGGHEQFF
V: TRBV6-1; size: -; J: TRBJ2-1; D: TRBD2; DNA: TGTGCCAGCAGTGAGAATAGCGGGATCACCTACAATGAGCAGTTCTTC; CDR3: CASSENSGITYNEQFF
V: TRBV5-1; size: -; J: TRBJ2-1; D: -; DNA: TGCGCCAGCAGCTTGGTTGGTAGCCACAATGAGCAGTTCTTC; CDR3: CASSLVGSHNEQFF
V: TRBV7-2; size: -; J: TRBJ2-5; D: -; DNA: TGTGCCAGCAGCTTAGCGTCTAGCAGAGAGACCCAGTACTTC; CDR3: CASSLASSRETQYF
V: TRBV11-2; size: -; J: TRBJ1-1; D: -; DNA: TGTGCCAGCAGCGAGTTGCGGAACACTGAAGCTTTCTTT; CDR3: CASSELRNTEAFF